This entry is about one T cell receptor beta chain. This clonotype was seen repeatedly, ten times or more. Its recognized antigen is unknown. Base quality data are lacking; no much larger clone is found one base away. CDR3 length: 14 amino acids, cysteine to phenylalanine. Only the CDR3 part of the read is kept: 42 bases, read in frame from the first base. Based on the germline V gene, the CDR1 and CDR2 sequences are SGHVS and FQNEAQ. V is pruned by 7 bases and J by 2 bases, leaving 6 bases of the junction without a gene match. Libraries were prepared through 5' RACE. Sequencing took place on a NextSeq 500. The TCR library protocol attached unique molecular identifiers to individual cDNA molecules to correct for sequencing error and PCR bias. TCR alpha and beta chains were both sequenced, and the abundances of alpha and beta sequences in each sample were closely correlated with each other. The published analysis was carried out like this. Decombinator V4 was used to perform V gene, J gene and CDR3 annotation of TCR sequences. TCRs were defined as expanded if a significant change between any two time points was detected under a Poisson model with p below 0.0001. TCR abundances were normalised to the total number of TCRs sequenced per sample and expressed as counts per million. MAIT TCRs were defined by TRAV1-2 paired with TRAJ12, TRAJ20 or TRAJ33, and iNKT TCRs by TRAV10 paired with TRAJ18. VDJdb, accessed 1 November 2021, was searched for CMV, EBV and SARS-CoV-2 annotated TCRs, with TCRs annotated for multiple antigens excluded. The raw public data were reprocessed by TCRdb itself: fastp quality trimming at Q25, MiXCR clonotype calling, in-frame beta chains only. Each CDR3 protein gets just one entry, which takes the most common genes and DNA from the rows behind it. For this entry, the V and J calls and clone size follow TCRdb and not the study's own pipeline. Present in this sample are about 30,000 distinct CDR3 sequences, approximately 6% of which were seen just once. Roughly 5.7% of the sample belongs to the ten largest clones.

The sample originates from a study of early T cells in non-severe SARS-CoV-2 infection (dated by TCRdb to about 2021). Regarding the complete study: TCR sequencing used bulk RNA from unsorted whole blood, so alpha and beta chains could not be paired.

The paper's findings and limits, for the study overall: VDJdb matching was skewed toward anti-spike CD8 responses, so virus-specific expansions were likely underestimated and private and CD4 specificities were missed.

This was a case-control study nested in a cohort of healthcare workers in London, UK, who had nasopharyngeal swab PCR tests and blood samples taken every week. Healthcare workers were enrolled in the week of the UK lockdown, from 23 to 31 March 2020, and were followed every week for up to roughly 16 weeks. Sample: whole blood. The receptor comes from an adult who was a healthcare worker with PCR-confirmed SARS-CoV-2 infection or an uninfected control (not recorded which). The rearranged segments are TRBV7-8 and TRBJ2-5, with TRBD2 matching 8 junction bases. This receptor carries the CDR3 CASTRRGAQETQYF. The DNA sequence follows: TGTGCCAGCACCAGGCGGGGGGCACAAGAGACCCAGTACTTC.